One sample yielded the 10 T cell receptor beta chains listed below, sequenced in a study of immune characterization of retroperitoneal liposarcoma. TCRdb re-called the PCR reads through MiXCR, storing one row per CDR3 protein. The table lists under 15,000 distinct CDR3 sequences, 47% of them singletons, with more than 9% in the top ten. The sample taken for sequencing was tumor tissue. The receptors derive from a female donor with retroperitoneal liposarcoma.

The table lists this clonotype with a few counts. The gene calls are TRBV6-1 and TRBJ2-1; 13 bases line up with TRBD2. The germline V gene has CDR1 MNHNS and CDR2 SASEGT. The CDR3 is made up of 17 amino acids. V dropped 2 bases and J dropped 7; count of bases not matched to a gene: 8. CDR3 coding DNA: TGTGCCAGCAGTGAATTCCCACTAGCGGGAGGGATAAATGAGCAGTTCTTC. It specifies CASSEFPLAGGINEQFF.

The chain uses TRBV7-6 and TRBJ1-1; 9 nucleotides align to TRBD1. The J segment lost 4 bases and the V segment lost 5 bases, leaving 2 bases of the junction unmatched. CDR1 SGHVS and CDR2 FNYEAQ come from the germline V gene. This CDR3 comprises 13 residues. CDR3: CASSQTGGTEAFF. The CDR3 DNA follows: TGTGCCAGCAGCCAGACAGGGGGCACTGAAGCTTTCTTT.

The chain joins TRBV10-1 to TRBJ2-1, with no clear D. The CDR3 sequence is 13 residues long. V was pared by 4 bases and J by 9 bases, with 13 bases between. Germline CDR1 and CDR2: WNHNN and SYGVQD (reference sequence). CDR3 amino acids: CASSARPDVEQFF. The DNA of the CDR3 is TGCGCCAGCAGTGCTAGGCCTGACGTTGAGCAGTTCTTC.

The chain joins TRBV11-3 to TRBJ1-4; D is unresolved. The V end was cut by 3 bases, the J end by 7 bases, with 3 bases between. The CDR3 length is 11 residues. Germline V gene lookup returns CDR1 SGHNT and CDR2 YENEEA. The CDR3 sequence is CASSFSEKLFF. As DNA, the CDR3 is TGTGCCAGCAGCTTCAGTGAAAAACTGTTTTTT.

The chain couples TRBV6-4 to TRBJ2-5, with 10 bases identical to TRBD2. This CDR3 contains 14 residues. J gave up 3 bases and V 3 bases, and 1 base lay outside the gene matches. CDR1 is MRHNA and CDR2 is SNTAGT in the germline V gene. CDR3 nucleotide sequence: TGTGCCAGCAGTGAAAGCGGGGGGGAAGAGACCCAGTACTTC. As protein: CASSESGGEETQYF.

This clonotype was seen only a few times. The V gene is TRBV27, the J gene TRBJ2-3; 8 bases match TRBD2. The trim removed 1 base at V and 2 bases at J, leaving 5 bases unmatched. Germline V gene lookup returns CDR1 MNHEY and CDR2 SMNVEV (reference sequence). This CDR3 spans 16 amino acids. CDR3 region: CASSLFGGRYTDTQYF. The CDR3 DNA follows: TGTGCCAGCAGTTTATTCGGCGGGAGGTACACAGATACGCAGTATTTT.

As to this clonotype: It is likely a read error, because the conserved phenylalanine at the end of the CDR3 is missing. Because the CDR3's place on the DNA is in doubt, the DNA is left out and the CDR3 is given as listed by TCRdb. The CDR3 spells CASNPGVAYEQSS. This rearrangement joins TRBV6-8 to TRBJ2-7; the D call of TRBD1 is as the table states it, not checked on the DNA. The CDR3 adds up to 13 amino acids, both ends counted. CDR1 is MNHGY, CDR2 SAAAGT, per germline.

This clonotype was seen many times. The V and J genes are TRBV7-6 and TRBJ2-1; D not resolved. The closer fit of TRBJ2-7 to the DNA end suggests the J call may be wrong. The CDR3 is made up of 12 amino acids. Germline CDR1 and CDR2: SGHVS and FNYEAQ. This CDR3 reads CASSSMGREQYF. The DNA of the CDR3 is TGTGCCAGCAGCTCCATGGGTCGGGAGCAGTACTTC.

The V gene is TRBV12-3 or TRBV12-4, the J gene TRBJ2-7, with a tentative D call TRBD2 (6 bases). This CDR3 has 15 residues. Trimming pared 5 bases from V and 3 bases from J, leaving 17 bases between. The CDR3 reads CASSLEGLANYEQYF. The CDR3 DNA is TGTGCCAGCAGTCTCGAGGGACTCGCAAACTACGAGCAGTACTTC.

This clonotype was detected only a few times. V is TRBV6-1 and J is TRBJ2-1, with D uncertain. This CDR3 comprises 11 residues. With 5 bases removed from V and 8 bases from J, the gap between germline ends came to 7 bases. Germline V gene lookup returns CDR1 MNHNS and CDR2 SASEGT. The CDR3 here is CASSYADEQFF. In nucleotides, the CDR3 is TGTGCCAGCAGTTATGCGGATGAGCAGTTCTTC.